Detailed here is one T cell receptor (beta chain). The sample originates from a study of blood T cell repertoires in COVID-19. The overall study: The United States, Italy and Spain supplied acute and convalescent COVID-19 samples. PBMCs, B-cell-depleted T cells, or T cells provided the cDNA or gDNA that made up the material.

Per the original data handling: Amplification from reference gene primers served as the basis for estimated nucleated cell counts. TCRdb's table, derived via immunoSEQ multiplex PCR, lists solely in-frame clones and lacks some. V and J calls plus clone size are reproduced from that table; the DNA served to infer D and trimming. This repertoire shows about 530,000 clones, about 89% found once; its top ten account for 7.8%. Sequencing was done on a sample of peripheral blood. This TCR was recovered from a woman aged 50 to 60 with COVID-19, enrolled during active disease.

CDR3 nucleotide sequence: TGTGCCAGCACACTCCCTTGGGGCTCAAGTAATGAAAAACTGTTTTTT. Its translation: CASTLPWGSSNEKLFF. The rearrangement links TRBV28 to TRBJ1-4, with a weak D call TRBD1 (5 bases). Germline CDR1 is MDHEN and CDR2 is SYDVKM. Trimming shortened V by 7 bases and J by 4 bases, and 19 bases separated the two germline ends. The CDR3 consists of 16 residues.